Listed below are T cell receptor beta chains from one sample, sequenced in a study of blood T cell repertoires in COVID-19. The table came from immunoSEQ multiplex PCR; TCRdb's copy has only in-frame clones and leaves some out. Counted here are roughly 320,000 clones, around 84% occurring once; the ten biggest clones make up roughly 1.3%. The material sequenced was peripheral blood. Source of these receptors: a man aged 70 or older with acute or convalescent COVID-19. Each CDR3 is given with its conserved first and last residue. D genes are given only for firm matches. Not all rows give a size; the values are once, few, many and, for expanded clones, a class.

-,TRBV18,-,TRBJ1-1,CASSLQANTEAFF,TGTGCCAGCTCACTACAGGCGAACACTGAAGCTTTCTTT
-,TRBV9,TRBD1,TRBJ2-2,CASSGQGNTGELFF,TGTGCCAGCAGCGGACAGGGGAACACCGGGGAGCTGTTTTTT
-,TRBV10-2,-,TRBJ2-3,CASLNRGGDTQYF,TGCGCCAGCCTCAACAGGGGAGGAGATACGCAGTATTTT
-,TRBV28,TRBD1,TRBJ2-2,CASREGTGVPGELFF,TGTGCCAGCAGGGAAGGGACAGGGGTTCCCGGGGAGCTGTTTTTT
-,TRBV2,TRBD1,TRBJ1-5,CASSTQGNEAGQPQHF,TGTGCCAGCAGCACACAGGGGAATGAGGCCGGGCAGCCCCAGCATTTT
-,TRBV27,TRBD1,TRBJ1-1,CASSMRQGRRGTEAFF,TGTGCCAGCAGTATGCGACAGGGAAGAAGGGGCACTGAAGCTTTCTTT
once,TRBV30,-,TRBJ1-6,CAWSVRQEYNSPLHF,TGTGCCTGGAGTGTCCGACAGGAATATAATTCACCCCTCCACTTT
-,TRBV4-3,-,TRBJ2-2,CASSQDLTYAGELFF,TGCGCCAGCAGCCAAGATTTGACTTACGCCGGGGAGCTGTTTTTT
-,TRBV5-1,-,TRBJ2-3,CASSLAGIGGPAFTDTQYF,TGCGCCAGCAGCTTGGCCGGGATCGGGGGGCCGGCTTTCACAGATACGCAGTATTTT
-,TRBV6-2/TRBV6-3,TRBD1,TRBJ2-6,CASSYSRRTGIYSGANVLTF,TGTGCCAGCAGTTACTCTCGACGGACAGGAATATACTCTGGGGCCAACGTCCTGACTTTC
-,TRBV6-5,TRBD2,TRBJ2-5,CASSLLGGETQYF,TGTGCCAGCAGCCTCCTGGGGGGGGAGACCCAGTACTTC
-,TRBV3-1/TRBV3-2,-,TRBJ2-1,CASSQGHNEQFF,TGTGCCAGCAGCCAAGGGCACAATGAGCAGTTCTTC
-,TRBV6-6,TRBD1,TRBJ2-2,CASSPGTGINTGELFF,TGTGCCAGCAGCCCCGGGACAGGGATAAACACCGGGGAGCTGTTTTTT
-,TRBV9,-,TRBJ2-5,CASSVGGVQETQYF,TGTGCCAGCAGCGTAGGCGGGGTGCAAGAGACCCAGTACTTC
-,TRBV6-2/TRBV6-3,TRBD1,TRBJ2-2,CASSYFPGTGSTGELFF,TGTGCCAGCAGTTACTTCCCCGGGACAGGGTCGACCGGGGAGCTGTTTTTT
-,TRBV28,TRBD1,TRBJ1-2,CASSHPTGGRYGYTF,TGTGCCAGCAGTCACCCGACAGGGGGCAGATATGGCTACACCTTC
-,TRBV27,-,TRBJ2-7,CASSFFGGTYEQYF,TGTGCCAGCAGTTTTTTCGGGGGAACCTACGAGCAGTACTTC
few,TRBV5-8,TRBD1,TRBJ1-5,CASHRGVSNQPQHF,TGTGCCAGCCACAGGGGAGTTAGCAATCAGCCCCAGCATTTT
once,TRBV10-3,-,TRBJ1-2,CAIGGLGDYGYTF,TGTGCCATCGGGGGACTGGGAGACTATGGCTACACCTTC
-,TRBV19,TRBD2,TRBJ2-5,CASTSGRFEQETQYF,TGTGCCAGTACTAGCGGGAGATTTGAACAAGAGACCCAGTACTTC
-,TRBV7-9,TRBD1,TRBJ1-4,CASSWGQGTVKLFF,TGTGCCAGCAGTTGGGGACAGGGAACAGTAAAACTGTTTTTT
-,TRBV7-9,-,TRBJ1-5,CASSFDSQPQHF,TGTGCCAGCAGCTTTGACAGTCAGCCCCAGCATTTT
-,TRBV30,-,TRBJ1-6,CAWSVSRASPLHF,TGTGCCTGGAGTGTAAGCAGGGCTTCACCCCTCCACTTT
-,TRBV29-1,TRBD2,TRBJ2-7,CSAELAGGHYEQYF,TGCAGCGCCGAACTAGCGGGAGGTCACTACGAGCAGTACTTC
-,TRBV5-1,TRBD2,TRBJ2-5,CASSLGGGETQYF,TGCGCCAGCAGCTTGGGGGGAGGGGAGACCCAGTACTTC
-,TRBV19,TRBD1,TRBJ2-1,CASTRTGSYNEQFF,TGTGCCAGTACGCGGACAGGCTCCTACAATGAGCAGTTCTTC
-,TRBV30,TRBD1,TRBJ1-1,CALSRTGFGNTEAFF,TGTGCCTTGAGCCGGACAGGGTTTGGGAACACTGAAGCTTTCTTT
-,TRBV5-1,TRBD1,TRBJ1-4,CASSLKGQGHEKLFF,TGCGCCAGCAGCCTAAAGGGACAGGGCCATGAAAAACTGTTTTTT
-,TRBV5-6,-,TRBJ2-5,CASSSARAGETQYF,TGTGCCAGCAGCTCCGCTCGGGCGGGGGAGACCCAGTACTTC
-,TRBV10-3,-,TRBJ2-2,CAISETGMYTGELFF,TGTGCCATCAGTGAGACAGGGATGTACACCGGGGAGCTGTTTTTT
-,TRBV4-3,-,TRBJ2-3,CASSQDSGTDTQYF,TGCGCCAGCAGCCAAGATTCAGGCACAGATACGCAGTATTTT
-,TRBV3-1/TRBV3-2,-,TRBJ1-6,CASSQDPKRSPLHF,TGTGCCAGCAGCCAAGATCCCAAGAGATCACCCCTCCACTTT
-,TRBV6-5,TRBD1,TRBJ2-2,CASSPQGAGTGELFF,TGTGCCAGCAGTCCGCAGGGGGCAGGCACCGGGGAGCTGTTTTTT
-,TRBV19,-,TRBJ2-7,CASSIGPGPSYEQYF,TGTGCCAGTAGTATAGGACCAGGGCCCAGCTACGAGCAGTACTTC
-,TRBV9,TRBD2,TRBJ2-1,CASSSGLAGSYNEQFF,TGTGCCAGCAGCTCAGGACTAGCGGGTTCCTACAATGAGCAGTTCTTC
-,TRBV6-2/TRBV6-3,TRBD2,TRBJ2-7,CASSYRTSGVSYEQYF,TGTGCCAGCAGTTACCGGACTAGCGGGGTCTCCTACGAGCAGTACTTC
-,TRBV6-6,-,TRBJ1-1,CATTRGIQNTEAFF,TGTGCCACCACAAGGGGCATTCAGAACACTGAAGCTTTCTTT
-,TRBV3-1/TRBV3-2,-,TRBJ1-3,CASSHTTGFGNTIYF,TGTGCCAGCAGCCATACAACAGGGTTTGGAAACACCATATATTTT
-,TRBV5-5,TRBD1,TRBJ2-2,CASSLVGGRTGELFF,TGTGCCAGCAGCTTGGTAGGGGGCCGGACCGGGGAGCTGTTTTTT
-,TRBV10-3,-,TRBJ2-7,CAIAEDYEQYF,TGTGCCATCGCCGAGGACTACGAGCAGTACTTC
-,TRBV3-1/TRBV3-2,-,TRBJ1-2,CASSQVSSGANYGYTF,TGTGCCAGCAGCCAAGTAAGCTCAGGGGCGAACTATGGCTACACCTTC
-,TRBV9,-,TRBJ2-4,CASSPTQGAKNIQYF,TGTGCCAGCAGCCCTACTCAGGGGGCCAAAAACATTCAGTACTTC
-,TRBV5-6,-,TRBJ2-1,CASRGGAYNEQFF,TGTGCCAGCAGGGGGGGAGCCTACAATGAGCAGTTCTTC
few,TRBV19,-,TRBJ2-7,CASSVGRDPYEQYF,TGTGCCAGTAGTGTGGGGCGGGACCCCTACGAGCAGTACTTC
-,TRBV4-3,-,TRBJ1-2,CASSQSNYGYTF,TGCGCCAGCAGCCAGTCAAACTATGGCTACACCTTC
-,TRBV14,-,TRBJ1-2,CASSRGWIDNYGYTF,TGTGCCAGCAGCCGCGGGTGGATCGATAACTATGGCTACACCTTC
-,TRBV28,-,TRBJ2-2,CASSVAGLRTGELFF,TGTGCCAGCAGTGTGGCGGGTTTGAGGACCGGGGAGCTGTTTTTT
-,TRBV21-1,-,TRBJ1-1,CASSKGTWGQGTEAFF,-
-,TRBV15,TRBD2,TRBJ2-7,CATSRQAGTSGGPGSYEQYF,TGTGCCACCAGCAGACAAGCTGGGACTAGCGGGGGACCGGGCTCCTACGAGCAGTACTTC
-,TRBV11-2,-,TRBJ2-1,CASSLAARAYNEQFF,TGTGCCAGCAGCTTAGCCGCCCGGGCCTACAATGAGCAGTTCTTC
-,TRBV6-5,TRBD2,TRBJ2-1,CASSYSIAGGPYEQFF,TGTGCCAGCAGTTACTCGATAGCGGGAGGGCCATATGAGCAGTTCTTC
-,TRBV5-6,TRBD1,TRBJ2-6,CASKDRAITGGANVLTF,TGTGCCAGCAAGGACAGGGCTATAACTGGTGGGGCCAACGTCCTGACTTTC
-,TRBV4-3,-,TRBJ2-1,CASSQGGGTDIYNEQFF,TGCGCCAGCAGCCAAGGTGGCGGGACGGATATTTACAATGAGCAGTTCTTC